A selection of T cell receptor beta chains follows, all from one sample in a study of T cells in Graves' hyperthyroidism and ophthalmopathy. TCRdb reanalysed the multiplex PCR reads using MiXCR and keeps one entry per CDR3 protein. The sample has roughly 500,000 distinct CDR3 sequences; 24% are singletons. Material for sequencing was blood. The origin of the receptors is a woman aged 25-40 years with Graves' ophthalmopathy. The CDR3 runs from the conserved cysteine through the conserved F or W. D genes are given only for firm matches. Rows give clone size only sometimes, using once, few, many, or a class for an expanded clone.

d_gene: TRBD1; abundance: many; v_gene: TRBV6-5; j_gene: TRBJ1-2; CDR3aa: CASSYSYAGQGNYGYTF; CDR3nt: TGTGCCAGCAGTTACTCTTACGCCGGACAGGGTAACTATGGCTACACCTTC
d_gene: TRBD1; abundance: NA; v_gene: TRBV6-1; j_gene: TRBJ2-7; CDR3aa: CASSEETGSRMLEQYF; CDR3nt: TGTGCCAGCAGTGAAGAGACAGGGTCTCGAATGTTGGAGCAGTACTTC
d_gene: NA; abundance: NA; v_gene: TRBV20-1; j_gene: TRBJ1-1; CDR3aa: CSARDWERLEGAFF; CDR3nt: TGCAGTGCTAGAGATTGGGAACGTCTAGAAGGAGCTTTCTTT
d_gene: TRBD1; abundance: NA; v_gene: TRBV2; j_gene: TRBJ1-2; CDR3aa: CASSGTVGSYGYTF; CDR3nt: TGTGCCAGCAGCGGGACAGTGGGATCCTATGGCTACACCTTC
d_gene: NA; abundance: NA; v_gene: TRBV6-9; j_gene: TRBJ1-2; CDR3aa: CASSYFGQANYGYTF; CDR3nt: TGTGCCAGCAGTTATTTCGGGCAGGCTAACTATGGCTACACTTTC
d_gene: NA; abundance: NA; v_gene: TRBV7-9; j_gene: TRBJ2-7; CDR3aa: CASSFLGTLGYF; CDR3nt: TGTGCCAGCAGCTTTCTCGGGACCCTAGGGTACTTC
d_gene: TRBD2; abundance: NA; v_gene: TRBV27; j_gene: TRBJ2-7; CDR3aa: CASSLAGGPSEQYF; CDR3nt: TGTGCCAGCAGCCTAGCGGGGGGGCCCTCCGAGCAGTACTTC
d_gene: TRBD2; abundance: many; v_gene: TRBV6-1; j_gene: TRBJ2-7; CDR3aa: CASPWGGRGSVEQYF; CDR3nt: TGTGCCAGCCCTTGGGGGGGTCGGGGCTCGGTCGAGCAGTACTTC
d_gene: NA; abundance: few; v_gene: TRBV4-1; j_gene: TRBJ2-5; CDR3aa: CASSQEWGRGETQYF; CDR3nt: TGCGCCAGCAGCCAAGAGTGGGGGAGAGGAGAGACCCAGTACTTC
d_gene: NA; abundance: NA; v_gene: TRBV6-5; j_gene: TRBJ1-5; CDR3aa: CASSWEGQSNQPQHF; CDR3nt: TGTGCCAGCAGTTGGGAAGGGCAGAGCAATCAGCCCCAGCATTTT
d_gene: NA; abundance: NA; v_gene: TRBV6-1; j_gene: TRBJ1-2; CDR3aa: CASSESAGRGGYTF; CDR3nt: TGTGCCAGCAGTGAATCTGCCGGGCGGGGAGGCTACACCTTC
d_gene: NA; abundance: many; v_gene: TRBV6-4; j_gene: TRBJ2-2; CDR3aa: CASSDSHRDTPGELFF; CDR3nt: TGTGCCAGCAGTGACTCTCACAGGGATACACCCGGGGAGCTGTTTTTT
d_gene: TRBD1; abundance: many; v_gene: TRBV7-8; j_gene: TRBJ2-5; CDR3aa: CASSYDPFDRGQGETQYF; CDR3nt: TGTGCCAGCAGCTACGACCCCTTTGACAGGGGACAAGGAGAGACCCAGTACTTC
d_gene: NA; abundance: many; v_gene: TRBV15; j_gene: TRBJ2-7; CDR3aa: CATSLPGPSSYEQYF; CDR3nt: TGTGCCACCAGCCTCCCGGGACCGAGCTCCTACGAGCAGTACTTC
d_gene: NA; abundance: NA; v_gene: TRBV28; j_gene: TRBJ2-5; CDR3aa: CASSSPLWTETFQETQYF; CDR3nt: TGTGCCAGCAGTTCCCCCCTCTGGACAGAAACTTTCCAAGAGACCCAGTACTTC
d_gene: NA; abundance: few; v_gene: TRBV20-1; j_gene: TRBJ2-7; CDR3aa: CSARGWAGLREQYF; CDR3nt: TGCAGTGCTAGAGGGTGGGCAGGACTCCGGGAGCAGTACTTC
d_gene: TRBD1; abundance: many; v_gene: TRBV6-5; j_gene: TRBJ2-7; CDR3aa: CASRYTGTGLSYEQYF; CDR3nt: TGTGCCAGCAGATACACCGGGACAGGGTTATCCTACGAGCAGTACTTC
d_gene: NA; abundance: NA; v_gene: TRBV5-1; j_gene: TRBJ2-7; CDR3aa: CASSPGDRNYEQYF; CDR3nt: TGCGCCAGCAGCCCGGGCGACAGGAACTACGAGCAGTACTTC
d_gene: NA; abundance: many; v_gene: TRBV7-9; j_gene: TRBJ1-2; CDR3aa: CASSILWGGGYTF; CDR3nt: TGTGCCAGCAGCATCCTTTGGGGCGGTGGCTACACCTTC
d_gene: NA; abundance: NA; v_gene: TRBV12-3/TRBV12-4; j_gene: TRBJ2-7; CDR3aa: CASRWRTGYEQYF; CDR3nt: TGTGCCAGCAGGTGGAGGACTGGGTACGAGCAGTACTTC
d_gene: TRBD2; abundance: many; v_gene: TRBV7-9; j_gene: TRBJ2-7; CDR3aa: CASSTGLAGAEQYF; CDR3nt: TGTGCCAGCAGCACGGGACTAGCGGGGGCCGAGCAGTACTTC
d_gene: NA; abundance: NA; v_gene: TRBV7-1; j_gene: TRBJ2-6; CDR3aa: CASSSLYPRVGLDSGANVLTF; CDR3nt: TGTGCCAGCAGCTCCTTATACCCCCGCGTGGGGTTGGACTCTGGGGCCAACGTCCTGACTTTC
d_gene: TRBD1; abundance: NA; v_gene: TRBV27; j_gene: TRBJ2-5; CDR3aa: CASGRGRGRGETQYF; CDR3nt: TGTGCCAGCGGCCGCGGCAGGGGGCGCGGAGAGACCCAGTACTTC
d_gene: TRBD1; abundance: many; v_gene: TRBV12-3/TRBV12-4; j_gene: TRBJ1-1; CDR3aa: CASSLMGQGGTEAFF; CDR3nt: TGTGCCAGCAGTTTGATGGGACAGGGGGGCACTGAAGCTTTCTTT
d_gene: NA; abundance: NA; v_gene: TRBV28; j_gene: TRBJ1-3; CDR3aa: CASSLSRQGNTIYF; CDR3nt: TGTGCCAGCAGTTTATCCCGTCAAGGAAACACCATATATTTT
d_gene: TRBD2; abundance: NA; v_gene: TRBV6-5; j_gene: TRBJ2-7; CDR3aa: CASSYFFSGRDRYEQYF; CDR3nt: TGTGCCAGCAGTTACTTCTTTAGCGGGAGGGATAGGTACGAGCAGTACTTC
d_gene: TRBD1; abundance: many; v_gene: TRBV6-1; j_gene: TRBJ2-3; CDR3aa: CASSLQTGDTDTQYF; CDR3nt: TGTGCCAGCAGCCTCCAGACAGGGGACACAGATACGCAGTATTTT
d_gene: TRBD1; abundance: many; v_gene: TRBV27; j_gene: TRBJ1-5; CDR3aa: CASTPTGNSNQPQHF; CDR3nt: TGTGCCAGCACCCCGACAGGGAATAGCAATCAGCCCCAGCATTTT
d_gene: NA; abundance: many; v_gene: TRBV6-1; j_gene: TRBJ1-2; CDR3aa: CASSRTFPNYGYTF; CDR3nt: TGTGCCAGCAGCCGGACATTCCCGAACTATGGCTACACCTTC
d_gene: NA; abundance: few; v_gene: TRBV30; j_gene: TRBJ2-5; CDR3aa: CAWSVGDRAQAGRETQYF; CDR3nt: TGTGCCTGGAGTGTAGGAGACAGGGCGCAGGCGGGGAGAGAGACCCAGTACTTC
d_gene: NA; abundance: many; v_gene: TRBV6-2/TRBV6-3; j_gene: TRBJ2-7; CDR3aa: CATDRDPGSGYEQYF; CDR3nt: TGTGCCACCGACCGGGACCCCGGGAGTGGCTACGAGCAGTACTTC
d_gene: TRBD2; abundance: NA; v_gene: TRBV18; j_gene: TRBJ2-5; CDR3aa: CASSQTSGGSLLGQETQYF; CDR3nt: TGTGCCAGCTCACAGACTAGCGGGGGAAGTCTGTTGGGTCAGGAGACCCAGTACTTC
d_gene: NA; abundance: many; v_gene: TRBV27; j_gene: TRBJ2-7; CDR3aa: CASSLGIAYEQYF; CDR3nt: TGTGCCAGCAGTTTAGGTATAGCCTACGAGCAGTACTTC
d_gene: NA; abundance: many; v_gene: TRBV6-1; j_gene: TRBJ1-2; CDR3aa: CASSEGAHYGYTF; CDR3nt: TGTGCCAGCAGTGAAGGGGCGCACTATGGCTACACCTTC
d_gene: NA; abundance: many; v_gene: TRBV2; j_gene: TRBJ1-1; CDR3aa: CASRQGVAEAFF; CDR3nt: TGTGCCAGCAGGCAGGGCGTAGCTGAGGCTTTCTTT
d_gene: TRBD1; abundance: many; v_gene: TRBV5-1; j_gene: TRBJ1-1; CDR3aa: CASSLYTGEAEAFF; CDR3nt: TGCGCCAGCAGCTTGTATACAGGGGAGGCTGAAGCTTTCTTT
d_gene: TRBD1; abundance: NA; v_gene: TRBV12-3/TRBV12-4; j_gene: TRBJ1-2; CDR3aa: CATLRSGQGTYGYTF; CDR3nt: TGTGCCACCCTGAGGTCAGGACAGGGGACGTATGGCTACACCTTC
d_gene: NA; abundance: NA; v_gene: TRBV5-1; j_gene: TRBJ1-1; CDR3aa: CASSLSRTGTEAFF; CDR3nt: TGCGCCAGCAGCTTGAGCAGGACGGGCACTGAAGCTTTCTTT
d_gene: TRBD2; abundance: NA; v_gene: TRBV12-3/TRBV12-4; j_gene: TRBJ2-5; CDR3aa: CASSPAGELQETQYF; CDR3nt: TGTGCCAGCAGCCCAGCGGGGGAACTCCAAGAGACCCAGTACTTC
d_gene: NA; abundance: many; v_gene: TRBV12-3/TRBV12-4; j_gene: TRBJ1-2; CDR3aa: CASSLPPIGYTF; CDR3nt: TGTGCCAGCAGTTTACCCCCAATCGGCTACACCTTC